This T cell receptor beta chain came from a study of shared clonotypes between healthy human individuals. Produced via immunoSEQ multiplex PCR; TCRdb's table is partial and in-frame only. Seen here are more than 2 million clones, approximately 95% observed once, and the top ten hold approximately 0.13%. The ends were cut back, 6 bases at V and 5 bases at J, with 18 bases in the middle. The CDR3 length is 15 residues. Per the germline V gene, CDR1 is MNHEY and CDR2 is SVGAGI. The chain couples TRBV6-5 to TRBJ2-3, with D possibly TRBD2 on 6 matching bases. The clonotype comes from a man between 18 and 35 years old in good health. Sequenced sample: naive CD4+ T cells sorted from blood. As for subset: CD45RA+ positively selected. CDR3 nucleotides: TGTGCCAGCAGGCCCGCTGGCGGGATTGAAGATACGCAGTATTTT. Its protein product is CASRPAGGIEDTQYF.